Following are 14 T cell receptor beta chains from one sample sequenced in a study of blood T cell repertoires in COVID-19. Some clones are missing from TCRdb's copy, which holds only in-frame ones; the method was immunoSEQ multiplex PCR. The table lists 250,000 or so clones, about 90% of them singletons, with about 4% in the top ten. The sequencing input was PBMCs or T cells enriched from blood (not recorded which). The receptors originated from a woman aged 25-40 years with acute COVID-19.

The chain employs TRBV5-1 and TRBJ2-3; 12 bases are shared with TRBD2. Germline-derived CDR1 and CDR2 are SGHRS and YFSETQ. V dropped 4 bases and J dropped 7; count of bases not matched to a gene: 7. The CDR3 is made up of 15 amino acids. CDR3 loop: CASSPLTSGSHTQYF. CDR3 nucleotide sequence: TGCGCCAGCAGCCCCCTGACTAGCGGGAGTCATACGCAGTATTTT.

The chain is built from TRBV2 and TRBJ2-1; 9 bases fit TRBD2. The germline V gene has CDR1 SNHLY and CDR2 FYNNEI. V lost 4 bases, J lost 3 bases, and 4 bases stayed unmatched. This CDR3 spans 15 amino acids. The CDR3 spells CASSVSGSVYNEQFF. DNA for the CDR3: TGTGCCAGCAGTGTTAGCGGGAGTGTCTACAATGAGCAGTTCTTC.

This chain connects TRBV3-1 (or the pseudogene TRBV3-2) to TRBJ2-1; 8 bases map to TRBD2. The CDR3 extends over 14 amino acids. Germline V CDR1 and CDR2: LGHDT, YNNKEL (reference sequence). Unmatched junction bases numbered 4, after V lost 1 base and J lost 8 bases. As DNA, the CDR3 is TGTGCCAGCAGCCAAGCGGGAGGGCTCTATGAGCAGTTCTTC. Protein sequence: CASSQAGGLYEQFF.

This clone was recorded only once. CDR3 residues: CASSQRDRGNSPLHF. The CDR3 DNA follows: TGTGCCAGCAGCCAAAGAGACAGGGGAAATTCACCCCTCCACTTT. The chain links TRBV3-1 (or the pseudogene TRBV3-2) to TRBJ1-6; TRBD1 matches at 8 bases. V trimming: 2 bases; J trimming: 7 bases; junction bases outside the gene matches: 4. The germline V gene encodes CDR1 LGHDT and CDR2 YNNKEL (reference sequence). This CDR3 is built from 15 residues.

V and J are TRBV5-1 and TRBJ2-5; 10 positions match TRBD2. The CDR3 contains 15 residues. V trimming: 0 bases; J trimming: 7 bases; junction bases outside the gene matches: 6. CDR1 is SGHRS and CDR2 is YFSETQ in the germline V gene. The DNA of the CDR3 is TGCGCCAGCAGCTTGGATACTAGCGGGGCCGGGACCCAGTACTTC. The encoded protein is CASSLDTSGAGTQYF.

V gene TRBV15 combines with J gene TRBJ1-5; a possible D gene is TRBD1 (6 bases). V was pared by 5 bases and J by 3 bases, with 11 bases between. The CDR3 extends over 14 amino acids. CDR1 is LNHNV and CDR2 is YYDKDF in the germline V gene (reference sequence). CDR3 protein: CATSYDRYNQPQHF. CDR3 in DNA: TGTGCCACCAGCTACGACAGGTACAATCAGCCCCAGCATTTT.

Written as DNA, the CDR3 is TGTGCCAGCTCACGTGTGCGGGAGGGTGAGCAGTTCTTC. As protein: CASSRVREGEQFF. V is TRBV18 and J is TRBJ2-1, with TRBD2 identical over 9 bases. Germline lookup yields CDR1 KGHSH and CDR2 LQKENI. The CDR3 spans 13 residues. Trimming removed 4 bases from V and 9 bases from J; junction bases left unmatched: 4. Supplemented by reference TRBV18 and TRBJ2-1, the full variable domain reads NAGVMQNPRHLVRRRGQEARLRCSPMKGHSHVYWYRQLPEEGLKFMVYLQKENIIDESGMPKERFSAEFPKEGPSILRIQQVVRGDSAAYFCASSRVREGEQFFGPGTRLTVL.

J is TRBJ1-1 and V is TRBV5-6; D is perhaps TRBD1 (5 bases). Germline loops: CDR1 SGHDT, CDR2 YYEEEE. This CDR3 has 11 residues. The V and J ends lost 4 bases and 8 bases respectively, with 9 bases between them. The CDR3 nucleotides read TGTGCCAGCAGCCTGGGGCGGGAAGCTTTCTTT. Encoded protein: CASSLGREAFF.

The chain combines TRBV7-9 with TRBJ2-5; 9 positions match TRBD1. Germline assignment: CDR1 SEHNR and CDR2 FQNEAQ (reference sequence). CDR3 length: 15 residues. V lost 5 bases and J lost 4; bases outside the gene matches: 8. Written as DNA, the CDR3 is TGTGCCAGCAGCCCATGGGACAGGGAGGGAGAGACCCAGTACTTC. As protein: CASSPWDREGETQYF.

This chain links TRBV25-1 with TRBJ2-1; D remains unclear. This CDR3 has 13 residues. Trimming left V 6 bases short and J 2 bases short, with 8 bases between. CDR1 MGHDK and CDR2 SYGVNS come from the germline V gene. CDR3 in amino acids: CASSLSAYNEQFF. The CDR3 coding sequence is TGTGCCAGCAGCTTGAGTGCCTACAATGAGCAGTTCTTC.

CDR3 sequence (DNA): TGTGCCAGCAGCCCGTCACTAGCGGGAGGATCCTACAATGAGCAGTTCTTC. Encoded protein: CASSPSLAGGSYNEQFF. This chain joins TRBV3-1 (or the pseudogene TRBV3-2) and TRBJ2-1; 12 bases line up with TRBD2. The CDR3 is 17 amino acids. With 4 bases clipped from V and 1 base from J, the junction kept 5 bases outside the gene matches. Per germline, CDR1 LGHDT and CDR2 YNNKEL (reference sequence).

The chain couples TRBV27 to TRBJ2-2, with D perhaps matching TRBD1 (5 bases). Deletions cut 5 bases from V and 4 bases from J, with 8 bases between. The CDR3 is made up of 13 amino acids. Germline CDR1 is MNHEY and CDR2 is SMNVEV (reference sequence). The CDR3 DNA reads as TGTGCCAGCAGTAGGACACCCACCGGGGAGCTGTTTTTT. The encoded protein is CASSRTPTGELFF.

CDR3 amino acids: CASTPLRSGYNEQFF. DNA for the CDR3: TGTGCCAGCACCCCCCTGCGTAGCGGGTACAATGAGCAGTTCTTC. V and J are TRBV6-5 and TRBJ2-1, with 7 bases aligning to TRBD2. Trimming cost V 7 bases and J 4 bases; bases outside gene matches: 10. Germline CDR1 reads MNHEY; CDR2 reads SVGAGI. The CDR3 loop spans 15 amino acids.

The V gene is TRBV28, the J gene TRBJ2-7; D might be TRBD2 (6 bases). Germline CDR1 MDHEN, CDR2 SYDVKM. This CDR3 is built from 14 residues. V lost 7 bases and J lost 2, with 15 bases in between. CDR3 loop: CASTIGTGAYEQYF. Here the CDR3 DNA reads TGTGCCAGCACCATCGGGACTGGCGCCTACGAGCAGTACTTC.